This T cell receptor beta chain was obtained from a study of a mutant IDH1 vaccine in newly diagnosed glioma. The wider study: The start of vaccination came 4-6 weeks after radiotherapy alone, or with temozolomide cycles.

The study, taken as a whole, reports: Any relationship between pseudoprogression and changes in top peripheral T cell clonotypes seemed absent.

Libraries were prepared by immunoSEQ multiplex PCR; TCRdb keeps only in-frame clonotypes and omits some of them. The table has about 54,000 clones, approximately 80% seen once. A remark on this clone: Its cognate antigen is unknown.

Germline assignment: CDR1 MNHNS and CDR2 SASEGT. This CDR3 contains 14 residues. Germline trimming cut 10 bases from V and 2 bases from J; bases unmatched to any gene: 11. Time point here: week 35, safety follow-up. What each vaccine dose contained was 300 ug of mutant IDH1 20-mer peptide, accompanied by topical imiquimod. The sequence was obtained from a woman under 30 with glioma. Sequenced material: PBMCs, taken from a glioma patient whose treatment included an IDH1 peptide vaccine. The chain couples TRBV6-1 to TRBJ2-7, with 7 bases matching TRBD2. CDR3 sequence reads: CATLPGLQTYEQYF. CDR3 DNA: TGTGCCACCCTCCCGGGACTACAGACCTACGAGCAGTACTTC.